These 10 T cell receptor beta chains were all obtained from the same sample, sequenced in a study of T cells in Graves' hyperthyroidism and ophthalmopathy. Using RNA transcripts as the source, TCR beta CDR3 regions were amplified. RT-PCR in the first round (using the HTBI primer set) targeted the TCR CDR3. TCRdb passed the multiplex PCR reads through MiXCR, listing each CDR3 protein once. The sample has about 680,000 distinct CDR3 sequences, approximately 40% seen once; the top ten hold roughly 31%. The sequenced material came from blood. The receptor source for this set is a middle-aged woman with Graves' hyperthyroidism.

The table lists this clonotype with many counts. This chain connects TRBV7-8 to TRBJ2-5; 8 nucleotides agree with TRBD1. Germline CDR1 SGHVS, CDR2 FQNEAQ. The CDR3 consists of 15 residues. V shed 5 bases and J 4 bases; nucleotides not matched to a gene: 9. The CDR3 sequence: CASSQGPQGVETQYF. In DNA, the CDR3 is TGTGCCAGCAGCCAAGGACCACAGGGGGTAGAGACCCAGTACTTC.

The rearrangement joins TRBV20-1 to TRBJ1-2, with D unresolved. CDR3 length: 15 amino acids. Per germline, CDR1 DFQATT and CDR2 SNEGSKA (reference sequence). The V and J ends lost 2 bases and 0 bases respectively, with 13 bases between them. In DNA form, the CDR3 reads TGCAGTGCTAGATTAGAGTCTCCTACTAACTATGGCTACACCTTC. Encoded protein: CSARLESPTNYGYTF.

The chain employs TRBV7-9 and TRBJ2-7; 7 bases agree with TRBD1. V shed 8 bases and J 9 bases; nucleotides not matched to a gene: 16. CDR3 length: 14 amino acids. CDR1 is SEHNR and CDR2 is FQNEAQ in the germline V gene (reference sequence). CDR3 loop: CASGRQGRADTQYF. The CDR3 region has the DNA TGTGCCAGCGGCAGACAGGGAAGGGCAGATACGCAGTACTTC.

Concerning this clonotype: Since a much larger clone is just one base distant, this may be a read error. The conserved final phenylalanine or tryptophan is absent from the CDR3, which likely points to a read error. The chain carries TRBV20-1 and TRBJ2-5, with TRBD1 identical over 10 bases. V gave up 1 base and J gave up 4 bases; unmatched junction bases: 6. Germline V gives CDR1 DFQATT, CDR2 SNEGSKA (reference sequence). The CDR3 has 15 residues. CDR3 region: CSARVLGQGRETQYL. In nucleotides, the CDR3 is TGCAGTGCTAGAGTCCTGGGACAGGGGCGAGAGACCCAGTACCTC.

V and J are TRBV7-2 and TRBJ1-4; 11 bases match TRBD1. From germline, CDR1 is SGHTA and CDR2 FQGNSA. The J segment lost 8 bases and the V segment lost 4 bases, leaving 6 bases of the junction unmatched. The length of the CDR3 is 15 residues. The CDR3 here is CASSYRGQGEEKLFF. CDR3 in DNA: TGTGCCAGCAGCTACCGGGGACAGGGGGAGGAAAAACTGTTTTTT.

This chain's CDR3 is CASSLQGIGANVLTF. CDR3 DNA sequence: TGCGCCAGCAGTCTACAGGGTATTGGGGCCAACGTCCTGACTTTC. V usage is TRBV4-3 and J usage is TRBJ2-6; tentative D call: TRBD1 (6 bases). The CDR3 runs 15 residues. The germline V gene encodes CDR1 LGHNA and CDR2 YSLEER. V was pared by 6 bases and J by 3 bases, with 12 bases between.

V gene TRBV9 combines with J gene TRBJ2-5, with 14 bases aligning to TRBD2. There are 17 residues in the CDR3. Germline lookup yields CDR1 SGDLS and CDR2 YYNGEE. V was pared by 1 base and J by 5 bases, with 7 bases of the junction left unmatched. CDR3 loop: CASSVRGTSGSGETQYF. DNA for the CDR3: TGTGCCAGCAGCGTAAGGGGGACTAGCGGGAGCGGGGAGACCCAGTACTTC.

A remark on this clonotype: It may be a read error: a sequence one base away is much more abundant. The chain links TRBV7-9 to TRBJ2-5; D is possibly TRBD2 (6 bases). There are 16 residues in the CDR3. Looked up from germline, CDR1 is SEHNR and CDR2 is FQNEAQ (reference sequence). CDR3 residues: CASSLTGLTSQEAQYF. The CDR3 DNA reads as TGTGCCAGCAGCTTAACGGGACTCACCTCCCAAGAGGCCCAGTACTTC. Filled out from reference TRBV7-9 and TRBJ2-5, the complete variable domain reads DTGVSQNPRHKITKRGQNVTFRCDPISEHNRLYWYRQTLGQGPEFLTYFQNEAQLEKSRLLSDRFSAERPKGSFSTLEIQRTEQGDSAMYLCASSLTGLTSQEAQYFGPGTRLLVL.

A few counts support this clonotype. The chain links TRBV25-1 to TRBJ1-3, with unresolved D. The V gene lost 4 bases and the J gene lost 0 bases, with 10 bases spanning the gap. Per germline, CDR1 MGHDK and CDR2 SYGVNS. This CDR3 region has 15 residues. The CDR3 region is CASSASTSSGNTIYF. As DNA, the CDR3 is TGTGCCAGCAGTGCTAGTACGAGCTCTGGAAACACCATATATTTT.

This clonotype turned up a few times. J is TRBJ1-2 and V is TRBV18; the D gene is possibly TRBD1 (5 bases). CDR3 length: 13 amino acids. V was trimmed by 3 bases and J by 7 bases, leaving 12 bases between them. Looked up from germline, CDR1 is KGHSH and CDR2 is LQKENI. The CDR3 DNA sequence: TGTGCCAGCTCACCGAGGGGCTACGGTGGCTACACCTTC. Its translation: CASSPRGYGGYTF.